This T cell receptor (beta chain) originates from a study of cytomegalovirus exposure and HLA in healthy donors. Study outcomes and limitations: A later analysis found that most CMV-associated TCR beta chains appeared HLA-restricted. Within the data, a cluster of highly shared sequence variants was likely a sequencing artifact. The authors excluded some V segments, including TRBV6-2 and TRBV6-3, as indistinguishable.

With V trimmed by 3 bases and J by 3 bases, 5 bases remained unmatched. The CDR3 covers 15 residues. The germline gives CDR1 SGHKS, CDR2 YYEKEE (reference sequence). There are a few counts of this clone. Antigen unknown. The primer mix had 60 Vbeta and 13 Jbeta primers. TCRdb's copy holds only in-frame clones and misses some; the assay was immunoSEQ multiplex PCR. The sample records 130,000 or so clones, approximately 75% being singletons. The chain recombines TRBV5-5 with TRBJ2-1; 8 bases fit TRBD1. This sequence was found in a man aged 50-60 years in good health and CMV-seropositive. Sequences were obtained from PBMCs. The CDR3 sequence: CASSSPDRDYNEQFF. The CDR3 bases are TGTGCCAGCAGCTCCCCGGACAGGGACTACAATGAGCAGTTCTTC.